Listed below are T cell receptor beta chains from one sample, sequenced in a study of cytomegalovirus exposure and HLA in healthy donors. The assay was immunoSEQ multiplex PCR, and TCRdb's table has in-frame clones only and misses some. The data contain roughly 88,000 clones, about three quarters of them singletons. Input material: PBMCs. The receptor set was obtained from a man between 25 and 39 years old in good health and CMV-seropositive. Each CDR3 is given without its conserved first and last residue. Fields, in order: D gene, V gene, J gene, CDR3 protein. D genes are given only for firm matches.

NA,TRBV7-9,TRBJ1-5,SSSLVKEAPQH
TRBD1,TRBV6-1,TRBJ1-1,ASIKGGQVPEAF
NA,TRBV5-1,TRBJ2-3,ASSLGQETDTQY
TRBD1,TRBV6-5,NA,ASSYSGTGVYEQY
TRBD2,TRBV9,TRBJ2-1,ASSVDGGLAGVREQF
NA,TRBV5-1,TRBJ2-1,ASSLSLLNEQF
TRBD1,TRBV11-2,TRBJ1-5,ASSPGTGVQPQH
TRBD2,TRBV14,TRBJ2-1,ASRTSGGSNEQF
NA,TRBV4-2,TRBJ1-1,ASSQDATLEAF
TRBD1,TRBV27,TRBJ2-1,ASSLVGQGISEQF
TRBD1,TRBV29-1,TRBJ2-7,SVGGQNSYEQY
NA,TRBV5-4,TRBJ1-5,ASSRGGSGQPQH
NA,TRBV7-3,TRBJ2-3,ASSSFRDSGDHTQY
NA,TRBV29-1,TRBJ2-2,SVAGQGWGGELF
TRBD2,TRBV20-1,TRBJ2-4,SGGGKNIQY
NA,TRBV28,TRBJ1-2,ASSSRDTKIANYGYT
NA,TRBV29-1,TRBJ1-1,SVFPQGRAEAF
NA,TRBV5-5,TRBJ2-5,ASSPGHDQETQY
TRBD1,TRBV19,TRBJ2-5,ASSTRTGREGTQY
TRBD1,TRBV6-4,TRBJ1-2,ASSDSSRQGVRGYT
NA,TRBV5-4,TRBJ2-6,ASSFSSGANVLT
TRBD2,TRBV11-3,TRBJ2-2,ASSPTSRGGSTGELF
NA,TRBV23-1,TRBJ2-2,ASSQSRGKGNTGELF
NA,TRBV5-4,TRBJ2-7,ASSLGLSLYEQY
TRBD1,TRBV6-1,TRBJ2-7,ASSRQGWAYEQY
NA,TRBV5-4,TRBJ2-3,ASSVGSSRKLPDTQY
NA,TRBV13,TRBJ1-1,ASSFRNTEAF
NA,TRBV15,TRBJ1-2,ATSRGFGTLNYGYT
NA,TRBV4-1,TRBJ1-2,ASSQAGGGTGT
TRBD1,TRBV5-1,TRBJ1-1,ASSLLGTGMSEAF
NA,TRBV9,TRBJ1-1,ASSVTDTEAF
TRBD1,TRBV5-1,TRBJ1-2,ASSLSGQDYGYT
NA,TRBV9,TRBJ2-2,ASSVTQGPNTGELF
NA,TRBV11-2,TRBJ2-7,ASSSGGSSYEQY
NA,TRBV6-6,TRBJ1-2,ASNPGAANGYT
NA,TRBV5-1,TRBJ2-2,ASSLDPGSGELF
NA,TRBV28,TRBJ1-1,ASSAIEGTEAF
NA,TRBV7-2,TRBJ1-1,ASSLSRRGNTEAF
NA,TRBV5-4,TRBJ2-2,ASTRDENTGELF
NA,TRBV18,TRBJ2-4,ASGETENIQY
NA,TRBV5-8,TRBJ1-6,ASQRDRNSPLH
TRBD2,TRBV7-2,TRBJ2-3,ASSSEAGGIRNTDTQY
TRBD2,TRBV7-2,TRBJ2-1,ASSGPRDYLYNEQF
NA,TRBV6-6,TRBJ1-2,ASSYGENYGYT
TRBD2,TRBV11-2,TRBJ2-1,ASSFGGGPNEQF
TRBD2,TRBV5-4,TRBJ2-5,ASSLGETSGRGETQY
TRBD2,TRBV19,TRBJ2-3,ASSMVAGGPKDTQY
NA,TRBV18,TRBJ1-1,ASSPTGLGNTEAF
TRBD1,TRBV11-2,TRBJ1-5,ASSLESPGQGRMLPQH
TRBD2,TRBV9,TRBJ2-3,ASSVSGSNTDTQY
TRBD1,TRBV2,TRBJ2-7,ASSTPDRGRVEQY
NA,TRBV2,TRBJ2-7,ASSEGLPEGQY
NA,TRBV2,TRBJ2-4,ASRGTSAKNIQY
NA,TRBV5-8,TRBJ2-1,ASSLAVGYNEQF
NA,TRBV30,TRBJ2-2,AWSVRDRSTGELF
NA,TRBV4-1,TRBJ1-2,ASSQSRATGGYGYT
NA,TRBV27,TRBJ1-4,AGSPTKIRNEKLF
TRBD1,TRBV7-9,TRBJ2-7,ASSPGTGVGIYEQY
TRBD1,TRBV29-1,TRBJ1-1,SATTGGAEAF
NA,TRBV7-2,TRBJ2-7,ASSLASSPRTYEQY